This T cell receptor beta chain was sequenced during a study of OX40 agonist ivuxolimab in advanced cancers. Turning to the study itself: Participants averaged about 60 years of age (range about 23 to 80) and were approximately 81% male. Antecedent anti-PD-1, anti-PD-L1 or anti-CTLA-4 therapy was permissible, with roughly 36% having received some. Three patients responded partially, comprising one with hepatocellular carcinoma and two with cutaneous melanoma. Study outcomes and limitations: Blood T cells, both CD4+ and CD8+, expanded clonally by week 6 at 0.1 to 3.0 mg/kg.

With respect to this clone: The antigen is undetermined.

TCRdb's copy holds only in-frame clones and misses some; the assay was immunoSEQ multiplex PCR. The data show about 69,000 clones, around 90% seen once. The sequence was collected from an adult with an advanced solid tumor such as melanoma, head and neck, liver or kidney cancer. Sequenced material: CD4+ or CD8+ T cells sorted from blood, taken in a trial of the OX40 agonist ivuxolimab.

In DNA form, the CDR3 reads TGTGCCAGCAGCTTAGAGGCGGGTCCATACGAGCAGTACTTC. Translation gives CASSLEAGPYEQYF. V is TRBV11-2 and J is TRBJ2-7; maybe TRBD2 (5 bases). Germline V gene sequence: CDR1 SGHAT, CDR2 FQNNGV. The CDR3 is 14 amino acids. Trimming took off 0 bases at V and 4 bases at J, with 10 bases between the two ends. Complete variable domain (other parts from reference TRBV11-2 and TRBJ2-7): EAGVAQSPRYKIIEKRQSVAFWCNPISGHATLYWYQQILGQGPKLLIQFQNNGVVDDSQLPKDRFSAERLKGVDSTLKIQPAKLEDSAVYLCASSLEAGPYEQYFGPGTRLTVT.